Listed below are T cell receptor beta chains from one sample, sequenced in a study of patients and donors after allogeneic stem cell transplantation. TCRdb ran MiXCR on the RT-PCR reads and lists one entry per CDR3 protein. The data contain about 88,000 distinct CDR3 sequences, roughly 50% of them singletons. Source material: blood, either unsorted or a sorted T cell fraction (not recorded which). Receptors were obtained from a human donor who was either an allogeneic HSCT recipient or a stem cell or donor lymphocyte infusion donor (not recorded which). It is not recorded whose cells these are; they may come from a transplant donor. The CDR3 runs from the conserved cysteine through the conserved F or W. The D gene is left open where the match is weak. Clone size is given for some rows only: seen once, a few or many times, or a class if the clone is expanded.

length	D	V	size	J	CDR3	DNA
15	TRBD1	TRBV4-2	.	TRBJ1-1	CASSSDRGRNTEAFF	TGTGCCAGCAGCTCTGACAGGGGGCGAAACACTGAAGCTTTCTTT
15	.	TRBV21-1	.	TRBJ2-2	CASSKKSENTGELFF	TGTGCCAGCAGCAAAAAGTCGGAGAACACCGGGGAGCTGTTTTTT
15	.	TRBV25-1	few	TRBJ1-2	CASSDRRGANYGYTF	TGTGCCAGCAGTGATCGCCGAGGGGCTAACTATGGCTACACCTTC
16	.	TRBV27	.	TRBJ1-1	CASSLATSGAPTEAFF	TGTGCCAGCAGTCTAGCCACCTCAGGGGCACCCACTGAAGCTTTCTTT
16	.	TRBV27	.	TRBJ1-6	CASSFVLGRGNSPLHF	TGTGCCAGCAGTTTTGTGCTGGGCAGGGGCAATTCACCCCTCCACTTT
14	TRBD1	TRBV5-1	.	TRBJ1-5	CASSHGQGNQPQHF	TGCGCCAGCAGCCATGGACAGGGTAATCAGCCCCAGCATTTT
14	.	TRBV6-5	few	TRBJ1-2	CASSKQGKSNGYTF	TGTGCCAGCAGTAAACAGGGTAAAAGTAATGGCTACACCTTC
15	.	TRBV12-3/TRBV12-4	once	TRBJ1-5	CASSLGTPQYQPQHF	TGTGCCAGCAGTTTAGGGACGCCCCAATATCAGCCCCAGCATTTT
16	TRBD1	TRBV20-1	few	TRBJ1-1	CSATRQGGIMNTEAFF	TGCAGTGCTACGAGACAGGGAGGGATCATGAACACTGAAGCTTTCTTT
17	.	TRBV3-1	.	TRBJ1-1	CASSQAGGTSLNTEAFF	TGTGCCAGCAGCCAAGCTGGCGGGACGTCTTTGAACACTGAAGCTTTCTTT
12	.	TRBV12-3/TRBV12-4	.	TRBJ1-5	CASSWTRQPQHF	TGTGCCAGCAGTTGGACCCGCCAGCCCCAGCATTTT
14	.	TRBV5-1	.	TRBJ2-7	CASSMAESSYEQYF	TGCGCCAGCAGCATGGCAGAAAGCTCCTACGAGCAGTACTTC
14	.	TRBV5-1	many	TRBJ1-5	CASSLDGLGQPQHF	TGCGCCAGCAGCTTGGACGGTCTGGGGCAGCCCCAGCATTTT
15	.	TRBV29-1	few	TRBJ1-2	CSVGAWEGPSYGYTF	TGCAGCGTTGGAGCGTGGGAGGGACCGAGCTATGGCTACACCTTC
17	.	TRBV7-9	.	TRBJ1-5	CASSAMGSSYSNQPQHF	TGTGCCAGCAGCGCTATGGGGTCTTCGTATAGCAATCAGCCCCAGCATTTT
14	TRBD1	TRBV4-2	.	TRBJ2-7	CASSQSGQGYEQYF	TGTGCCAGCAGCCAATCCGGACAGGGGTACGAGCAGTACTTC
16	.	TRBV28	.	TRBJ1-4	CATRRIAGANVEKLFF	TGTGCCACCAGGAGAATCGCCGGGGCCAACGTGGAAAAACTGTTTTTT
15	.	TRBV12-3/TRBV12-4	.	TRBJ2-1	CASSLGGIWYNEQFF	TGTGCCAGCAGTTTAGGGGGAATTTGGTACAATGAGCAGTTCTTC
12	.	TRBV30	.	TRBJ1-3	CAWKGAGNTIYF	TGTGCCTGGAAGGGGGCTGGAAACACCATATATTTT
13	TRBD2	TRBV5-1	few	TRBJ2-1	CATGTSGSNEQFF	TGCGCCACGGGGACTAGCGGGAGTAATGAGCAGTTCTTC
16	TRBD2	TRBV7-2	.	TRBJ2-3	CASSFLAGSLTDTQYF	TGTGCCAGCAGCTTCCTAGCGGGTAGCCTCACAGATACGCAGTATTTT
13	.	TRBV20-1	once	TRBJ1-1	CSARSTERFEAFF	TGCAGTGCTAGATCGACGGAGCGCTTTGAAGCTTTCTTT
14	.	TRBV6-2/TRBV6-3	many	TRBJ1-1	CASSKWQTNTEAFF	TGTGCCAGCAGTAAGTGGCAGACGAACACTGAAGCTTTCTTT
14	TRBD1	TRBV7-8	few	TRBJ1-1	CASSLGDSLGEAFF	TGTGCCAGCAGCTTAGGGGACAGCCTCGGGGAAGCTTTCTTT
14	.	TRBV6-5	.	TRBJ1-2	CASSYSGARDGYTF	TGTGCCAGCAGTTACTCGGGGGCGAGAGACGGCTACACCTTC
14	.	TRBV6-5	few	TRBJ1-1	CASSYSIPNTEAFF	TGTGCCAGCAGTTACTCGATCCCGAACACTGAAGCTTTCTTT
14	.	TRBV12-3/TRBV12-4	.	TRBJ1-1	CASSPPVSNTEAFF	TGTGCCAGCAGCCCCCCCGTTTCGAACACTGAAGCTTTCTTT
14	TRBD1	TRBV12-3/TRBV12-4	few	TRBJ1-5	CASRGTGDTQPQHF	TGTGCCAGCAGGGGGACAGGGGATACTCAGCCCCAGCATTTT
17	.	TRBV4-3	.	TRBJ1-6	CASSQEFRTEVYSPLHF	TGCGCCAGCAGCCAAGAATTCCGGACAGAAGTTTATTCACCCCTCCACTTT
15	TRBD1	TRBV27	.	TRBJ1-2	CASSKKPGQFYGYTF	TGTGCCAGCAGTAAAAAACCGGGACAGTTTTATGGCTACACCTTC
13	.	TRBV12-3/TRBV12-4	few	TRBJ1-1	CASSPRGNTEAFF	TGTGCCAGCAGCCCCAGGGGGAACACTGAAGCTTTCTTT
13	.	TRBV20-1	.	TRBJ1-2	CSAYGRAGYGYTF	TGCAGTGCCTACGGGCGGGCTGGCTATGGCTACACCTTC
16	TRBD2	TRBV7-2	.	TRBJ2-1	CASSYSSGRAYNEQFF	TGTGCCAGCAGTTACTCTAGCGGGAGGGCGTACAATGAGCAGTTCTTC
15	.	TRBV12-3/TRBV12-4	.	TRBJ1-4	CASSLVQAASGTLFF	TGTGCCAGCAGTTTGGTACAAGCCGCGTCTGGGACACTGTTTTTT
16	TRBD1	TRBV9	.	TRBJ1-4	CASSFGQAAGGEKLFF	TGTGCCAGCAGCTTCGGACAGGCGGCGGGAGGTGAAAAACTGTTTTTT
12	.	TRBV12-3/TRBV12-4	.	TRBJ2-7	CASSFELQEQYF	TGTGCCAGCAGTTTCGAGCTCCAAGAGCAGTACTTC
13	TRBD1	TRBV12-3/TRBV12-4	few	TRBJ1-5	CAIGTGPPGPQHF	TGTGCCATCGGGACAGGCCCTCCGGGGCCCCAGCATTTT
13	.	TRBV20-1	few	TRBJ1-2	CSAPAGGDYGYTF	TGCAGTGCCCCTGCTGGGGGGGACTATGGCTACACCTTC
15	.	TRBV12-3/TRBV12-4	.	TRBJ2-4	CASSSGSTAKNIQYF	TGTGCCAGCAGTAGCGGGTCCACCGCCAAAAACATTCAGTACTTC
14	TRBD1	TRBV27	.	TRBJ1-2	CASSPQGFNYGYTF	TGTGCCAGCAGTCCACAGGGGTTTAACTATGGCTACACCTTC
16	TRBD1	TRBV12-3/TRBV12-4	.	TRBJ1-2	CASSLAGQGHTYGYTF	TGTGCCAGCAGTTTGGCGGGACAGGGACATACCTATGGCTACACCTTC
14	.	TRBV3-1	once	TRBJ1-2	CASSQDNFNYGYTF	TGTGCCAGCAGCCAAGATAACTTTAACTATGGCTACACCTTC
18	TRBD1	TRBV12-3/TRBV12-4	few	TRBJ1-3	CASCPGGTGWIAGNTIYF	TGTGCCAGCTGTCCAGGGGGCACGGGATGGATCGCTGGAAACACCATATATTTT
15	.	TRBV6-5	few	TRBJ1-3	CASSYSKADSNTIYF	TGTGCCAGCAGTTACTCGAAGGCGGACTCAAACACCATATATTTT
13	.	TRBV27	few	TRBJ1-6	CASRGSYNSPLHF	TGTGCCAGCAGGGGCTCCTATAATTCACCCCTCCACTTT
14	.	TRBV12-3/TRBV12-4	few	TRBJ1-5	CASSFGSRAQPQHF	TGTGCCAGCAGTTTTGGATCCAGGGCTCAGCCCCAGCATTTT
16	.	TRBV28	.	TRBJ2-7	CASSFLKGTQVYEQYF	TGTGCCAGCAGTTTTCTTAAAGGGACTCAGGTCTACGAGCAGTACTTC